This T cell receptor beta chain comes out of a study of T-cell reconstitution after alpha-beta-depleted transplantation in children. The study, taken as a whole, reports: At around two months after transplant, the alpha-beta T cells were reportedly derived from several hundred expanded clones that came from non-depleted graft cells. At one year after transplant, newly produced T cells mostly accounted for T-cell counts and diversity. There were some patients whose high TCRbeta diversity at day 60 came from surviving recipient T cells and thymic progenitors.

This clonotype was seen a handful of times. Its antigen is unidentified. Unique molecular identifiers were incorporated during preparation of the TCRbeta library. TCRdb ran MiXCR on the PCR reads and lists one entry per CDR3 protein. The profile covers fewer than 550,000 distinct CDR3 sequences, with about 16% appearing a single time and around 30% taken by the ten largest. Per germline, CDR1 SGHDT and CDR2 YYEEEE. V shed 7 bases and J shed 1 base, with 17 bases lying between them. This CDR3 has 15 residues. This TCR came from a boy under two years old who had a stem cell transplant for Wiskott-Aldrich syndrome, so the T cells may come from the graft donor. Material: PBMCs, mostly from graft donor cells, obtained 360 days after TCRalphabeta/CD19-depleted stem cell transplant. J is TRBJ2-5 and V is TRBV5-6; D remains unclear. CDR3 nucleotides: TGTGCCAGCGGTAGGTTGTTCTCCATCCAAGAGACCCAGTACTTC. Protein: CASGRLFSIQETQYF.